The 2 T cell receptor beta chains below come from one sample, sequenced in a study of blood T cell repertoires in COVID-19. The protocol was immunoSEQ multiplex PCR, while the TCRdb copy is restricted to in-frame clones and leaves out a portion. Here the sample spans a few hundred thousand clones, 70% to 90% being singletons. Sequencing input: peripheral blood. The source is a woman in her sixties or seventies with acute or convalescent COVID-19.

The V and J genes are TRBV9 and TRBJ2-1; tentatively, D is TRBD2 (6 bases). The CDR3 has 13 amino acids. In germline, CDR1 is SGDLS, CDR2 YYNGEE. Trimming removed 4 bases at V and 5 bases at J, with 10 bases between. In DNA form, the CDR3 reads TGTGCCAGCAGCTTCGCTAGCGACAATGAGCAGTTCTTC. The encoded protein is CASSFASDNEQFF.

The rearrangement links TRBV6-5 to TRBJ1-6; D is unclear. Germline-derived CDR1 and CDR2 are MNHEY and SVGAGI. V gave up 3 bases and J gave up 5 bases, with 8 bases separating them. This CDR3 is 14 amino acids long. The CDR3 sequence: CASSYTRNNSPLHF. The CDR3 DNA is TGTGCCAGCAGTTATACCAGGAATAATTCACCCCTCCACTTT.